This T cell receptor (beta chain) was profiled in a study of cytomegalovirus exposure and HLA in healthy donors. Notes on the study in general: Compared with the roughly 730-donor mean, an Asian-associated ancestry cluster reportedly had fewer N-insertions, according to a later analysis. The dataset shows that most TCR sequences were rare, while some public TCRs occurred in many donors. In a later analysis, TCR beta V- and J-gene trimming showed a link to a missense DCLRE1C variant. As a later analysis revealed, most CMV-associated TCR beta chains appeared HLA-restricted.

PCR amplification relied on 60 Vbeta primers (plus 13 Jbeta primers). Assay used: immunoSEQ multiplex PCR; TCRdb lists only in-frame clones, some missing. The table has more than 95,000 clones, about 80% seen once. The CDR3 is 13 residues long. V dropped 4 bases and J dropped 4; count of bases not matched to a gene: 4. CDR1 and CDR2 (germline): SGHRS, YFSETQ. This clone has only one observation. Antigen: not known. This chain links TRBV5-1 with TRBJ1-1, with 7 bases fitting TRBD1. This receptor was obtained from a man aged 25 to 45 in good health and CMV-seropositive. Sequences were obtained from PBMCs. The CDR3 DNA reads as TGCGCCAGCAGCACGAACAGGGGCACTGAAGCTTTCTTT. Its translation is CASSTNRGTEAFF.